The source of this T cell receptor (beta chain) is a study of vaccination effects on CD4 cells after COVID-19. Study information: All participants had two doses of either the BNT162b2 or mRNA-1273 vaccine. Two recovered convalescent patients were sampled 16 days and one week pre-vaccination.

Profiled with immunoSEQ multiplex PCR; TCRdb holds only in-frame clones, not every one. The repertoire includes 60,000 to 75,000 clones, about 69% of them detected once, and about 5% sits in the top ten. Viral peptide pool expansion of antigen-specific CD4+ T cells preceded sequencing in the ViraFEST assay. The culture ran for roughly ten days before CD4+ T cells were isolated. PCR-confirmed SARS-CoV-2 infection occurred in the person between March and December 2020. Serving as negative control culture was an HIV-1 Nef peptide pool. Cultures had half their medium replaced with IL-2 medium on days 3 and 7. This clone came up a few times. Its cognate antigen is unknown. Germline assignment: CDR1 MGHRA and CDR2 YSYEKL. This CDR3 has 17 amino acids. Trimming took 2 bases from V and 1 from J; bases not matched to a gene: 7.

This TCR derives from a human donor who had a prior SARS-CoV-2 infection. The input for sequencing was CD4+ T cells from PBMCs cultured with HIV peptides, taken before COVID-19 vaccination. Subset reported: HIV-1 Nef peptide pool negative control/reference culture. The chain recombines TRBV4-1 with TRBJ2-5; TRBD2 aligns across 10 bases. The DNA of the CDR3 is TGCGCCAGCAGCCAACCACCGGGACTAGCGACCCAAGAGACCCAGTACTTC. It specifies CASSQPPGLATQETQYF.